The 17 T cell receptor beta chains in this list originate from one sample, sequenced in a study of T cell repertoires in cytomegalovirus infection (dated by TCRdb to the late 2010s). TCRdb shows the sequencer as Illumina HiSeq 1500. TCRdb reran the public reads through fastp at Q25 and MiXCR, keeping productive beta chains. When rows share a CDR3 protein, they turn into one entry using the most common DNA and genes. In this sample the table shows 560,000 or so distinct CDR3 sequences, approximately 16% of which occur a single time. 20% to 30% of the sample goes to the ten largest clones. The source material was CD8+ T cells from PBMCs. The receptors were sampled from a human donor in good health (CMV status not recorded). Some clones in this sample may be carry-over from other donors' samples.

This clonotype showed up just a few times. V and J are TRBV10-3 and TRBJ2-2; TRBD2 matches at 9 bases. The CDR3 contains 17 residues. The trim removed 5 bases at V and 5 bases at J, leaving 12 bases unmatched. Germline lookup yields CDR1 ENHRY and CDR2 SYGVKD. The CDR3 region is CAISLGSSGRGTGELFF. The CDR3 nucleotides are TGTGCCATCAGTTTAGGTAGTAGCGGGAGAGGAACCGGGGAGCTGTTTTTT.

This clonotype was observed a handful of times. The chain joins TRBV28 to TRBJ2-1; 12 bases are a match to TRBD2. The CDR3 covers 17 residues. V trimming: 2 bases; J trimming: 8 bases; junction bases outside the gene matches: 10. In germline, CDR1 is MDHEN, CDR2 SYDVKM. The CDR3 region has the DNA TGTGCCAGCAGTTTACTCGAGACTAGCGGGAGTTCGGATGAGCAGTTCTTC. Translating it yields CASSLLETSGSSDEQFF.

This clonotype was counted many times. The chain links TRBV12-3 or TRBV12-4 to TRBJ1-3; weak D call: TRBD1 (5 bases). The germline V and J ends were trimmed by 6 bases and 0 bases, with 9 bases remaining between them. The CDR3 is made up of 14 amino acids. In DNA form, the CDR3 reads TGTGCCAGCAGCTCAGGGTTCTCTGGAAACACCATATATTTT. The encoded protein is CASSSGFSGNTIYF.

This rearrangement joins TRBV10-2 to TRBJ2-2; the D gene is possibly TRBD1 (6 bases). V lost 3 bases and J 7 bases, leaving 12 bases between the germline ends. Germline CDR1 reads WSHSY; CDR2 reads SAAADI. The CDR3 totals 14 residues. This CDR3 is CASSDRGTDGELFF. As DNA, the CDR3 is TGCGCCAGCAGTGACAGGGGTACGGACGGGGAGCTGTTTTTT.

This clonotype was counted many times. The genes are TRBV12-3 or TRBV12-4 and TRBJ1-4, with 10 bases matching TRBD1. The CDR3 covers 14 residues. V gave up 7 bases and J gave up 10 bases; unmatched junction bases: 9. CDR3 in DNA: TGTGCCAGCAAAAGGAGGGACAGGGGAGGAAAACTGTTTTTT. This translates into CASKRRDRGGKLFF.

V gene TRBV7-9 combines with J gene TRBJ2-7; 10 nucleotides match TRBD2. The germline V gene has CDR1 SEHNR and CDR2 FQNEAQ (reference sequence). V lost 4 bases and J lost 4; bases outside the gene matches: 4. The CDR3 sequence is 14 residues long. In DNA, the CDR3 is TGTGCCAGCAGCTCTAGCGGGAGTAGATACGAGCAGTACTTC. Amino acids: CASSSSGSRYEQYF.

This clonotype has more than one count but fewer than ten. The J gene is TRBJ1-5, the V gene TRBV4-1, with 8 bases aligning to TRBD1. The germline CDR1 and CDR2 sequences are MGHRA and YSYEKL. The CDR3 contains 12 residues. The V gene end was trimmed by 3 bases and the J gene end by 10 bases; junction bases not matched to a gene: 2. The CDR3 reads CASSHGQGPQHF. In nucleotides, the CDR3 is TGCGCCAGCAGCCACGGACAGGGACCCCAGCATTTT.

Only a few counts were recorded for this clonotype. The genes are TRBV7-9 and TRBJ1-3; D remains unclear. CDR3 length equals 14 residues. The V gene's germline CDR1 is SEHNR and CDR2 FQNEAQ (reference sequence). V lost 1 base to trimming and J lost 6 bases, with 10 bases between them. In nucleotides, the CDR3 is TGTGCCAGCAGCTTAGACACGCGGATAAACACCATATATTTT. It codes for CASSLDTRINTIYF.

V is TRBV5-5 and J is TRBJ2-7; no firm D call. The CDR3 sequence is 13 residues long. V dropped 1 base and J dropped 5 bases, with 10 bases sitting between them. Germline CDR1 SGHKS, CDR2 YYEKEE (reference sequence). The CDR3 sequence is CASSLYDENEQYF. In nucleotides, the CDR3 is TGTGCCAGCAGCTTGTACGACGAGAACGAGCAGTACTTC.

With regard to this clonotype: The junction shows a germline mismatch at one end, possibly a read error. V gene TRBV7-9 combines with J gene TRBJ2-1, with D unresolved. Per the germline V gene, CDR1 is SEHNR and CDR2 is FQNEAQ (reference sequence). CDR3 size: 17 residues. CDR3 protein: CASSVAPVLLSTNEPFF. The CDR3 DNA reads TGTGCCAGCAGCGTCGCACCGGTACTACTCTCTACAAATGAGCCGTTCTTC.

This clonotype occurred a few times. The chain is built from TRBV27 and TRBJ1-1; D is undetermined. Germline CDR1 reads MNHEY; CDR2 reads SMNVEV (reference sequence). This CDR3 is built from 13 residues. Trimming cost V 7 bases and J 0 bases, with 9 bases left between them. As DNA, the CDR3 is TGTGCCAGCAAAGGGTTCGTGAACACTGAAGCTTTCTTT. Its protein product is CASKGFVNTEAFF.

This clonotype has just a few counts. V gene TRBV20-1 combines with J gene TRBJ1-3; D uncertain. This CDR3 spans 15 amino acids. Germline assignment: CDR1 DFQATT and CDR2 SNEGSKA (reference sequence). V was clipped by 0 bases and J by 0 bases, with 9 bases between them. The CDR3 DNA follows: TGCAGTGCTAGAGAATCGCGGGACTCTGGAAACACCATATATTTT. Its protein product is CSARESRDSGNTIYF.

This clonotype has ten or more counts. The V and J genes are TRBV2 and TRBJ2-7; D is uncertain. CDR1 is SNHLY and CDR2 is FYNNEI in the germline V gene. The germline V and J ends were trimmed by 6 bases and 4 bases, with 13 bases remaining between them. The CDR3 extends over 13 amino acids. CDR3 DNA: TGTGCCAGCAGCACCTACTCGGCGTACGAGCAGTACTTC. This codes for CASSTYSAYEQYF.

This clonotype was detected many times. CDR3 region: CASNNRGRTNEKLFF. CDR3 coding DNA: TGTGCCAGCAACAACAGGGGGCGAACTAATGAAAAACTGTTTTTT. The chain has TRBV7-9 and TRBJ1-4; 9 positions match TRBD1. Looked up from germline, CDR1 is SEHNR and CDR2 is FQNEAQ (reference sequence). J lost 1 base, V lost 7 bases, and 4 bases had no gene match. CDR3 length: 15 residues.

A few counts support this clonotype. This chain joins TRBV15 and TRBJ1-5; 11 bases agree with TRBD1. V lost 8 bases, J lost 4 bases, and 7 bases stayed unmatched. The CDR3 is made up of 15 amino acids. In germline, CDR1 is LNHNV, CDR2 YYDKDF (reference sequence). DNA for the CDR3: TGTGCCACCGCAGAGGGGACAGGGGGGAATCAGCCCCAGCATTTT. Amino acids: CATAEGTGGNQPQHF.

This clonotype was picked up many times. V gene TRBV7-9 combines with J gene TRBJ2-3, with 8 bases identical to TRBD1. From germline, CDR1 is SEHNR and CDR2 FQNEAQ (reference sequence). Unmatched junction bases numbered 9, after V lost 2 bases and J lost 2 bases. The CDR3 length is 17 residues. The CDR3 nucleotides are TGTGCCAGCAGCTTAATGCAGGGGGCTTTCGCCACAGATACGCAGTATTTT. This encodes CASSLMQGAFATDTQYF.

This clonotype was recorded at least ten times. This chain joins TRBV7-4 and TRBJ2-4; 11 bases agree with TRBD2. In germline, CDR1 is SGHVT, CDR2 SQSDAQ. V dropped 0 bases and J dropped 3; count of bases not matched to a gene: 10. The CDR3 spans 19 residues. The DNA of the CDR3 is TGTGCCAGCAGCTTAGCCCGCTTAGCGGGGGGGCTTGACAAAAACATTCAGTACTTC. Its translation is CASSLARLAGGLDKNIQYF.